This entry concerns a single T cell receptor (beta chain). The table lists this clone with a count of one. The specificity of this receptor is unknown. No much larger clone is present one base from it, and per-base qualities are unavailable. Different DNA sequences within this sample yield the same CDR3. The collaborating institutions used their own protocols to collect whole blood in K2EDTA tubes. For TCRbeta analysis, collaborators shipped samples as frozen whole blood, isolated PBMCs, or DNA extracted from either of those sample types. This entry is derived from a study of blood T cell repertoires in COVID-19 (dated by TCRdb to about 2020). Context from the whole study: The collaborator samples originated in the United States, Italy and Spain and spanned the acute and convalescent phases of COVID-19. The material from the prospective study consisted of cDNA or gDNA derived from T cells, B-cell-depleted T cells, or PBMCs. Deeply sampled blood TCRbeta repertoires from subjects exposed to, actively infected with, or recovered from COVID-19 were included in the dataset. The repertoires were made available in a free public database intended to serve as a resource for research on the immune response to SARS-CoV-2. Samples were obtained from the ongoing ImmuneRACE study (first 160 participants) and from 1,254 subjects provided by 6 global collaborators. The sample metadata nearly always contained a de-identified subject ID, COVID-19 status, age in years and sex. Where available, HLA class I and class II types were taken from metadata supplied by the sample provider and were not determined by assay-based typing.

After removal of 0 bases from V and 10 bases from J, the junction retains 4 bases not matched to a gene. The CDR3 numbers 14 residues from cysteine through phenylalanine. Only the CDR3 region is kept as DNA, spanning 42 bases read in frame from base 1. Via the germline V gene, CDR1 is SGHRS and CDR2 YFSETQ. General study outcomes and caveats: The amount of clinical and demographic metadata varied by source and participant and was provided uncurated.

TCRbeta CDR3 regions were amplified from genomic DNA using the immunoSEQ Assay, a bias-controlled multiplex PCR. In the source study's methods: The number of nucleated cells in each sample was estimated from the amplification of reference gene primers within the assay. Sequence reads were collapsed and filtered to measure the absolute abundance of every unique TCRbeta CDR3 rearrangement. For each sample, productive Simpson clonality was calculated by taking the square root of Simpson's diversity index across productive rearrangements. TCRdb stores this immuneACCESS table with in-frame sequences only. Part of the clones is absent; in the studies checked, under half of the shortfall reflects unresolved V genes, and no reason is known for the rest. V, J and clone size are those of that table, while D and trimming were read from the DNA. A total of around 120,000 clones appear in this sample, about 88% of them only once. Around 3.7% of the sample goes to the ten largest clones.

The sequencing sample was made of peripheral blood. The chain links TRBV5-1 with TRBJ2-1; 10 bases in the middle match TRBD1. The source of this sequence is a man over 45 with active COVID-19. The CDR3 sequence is CASSLGQGASEQFF. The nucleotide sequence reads TGCGCCAGCAGCTTGGGACAGGGGGCGTCCGAGCAGTTCTTC.